This T cell receptor beta chain was captured by sequencing in a study of identical twins. Study conclusions and caveats: For out-of-frame beta sequences, excess twin sharing was weaker. Insertions ran lower in abundant cord blood beta clonotypes, though not in memory repertoires.

V lost 6 bases to trimming and J lost 9 bases; unmatched junction nucleotides: 13. The CDR3 consists of 15 residues. Looked up from germline, CDR1 is SGHRS and CDR2 is YFSETQ. Unique molecular identifiers were present on the cDNA, and a universal primer site came from template switching. One entry per CDR3 protein, called by TCRdb with MiXCR from the 5' RACE reads. The repertoire has fewer than 550,000 distinct CDR3 sequences, over 12% of them found once; the top ten carry nearly 0.45%. The sample holds a few counts of this clonotype. Its target is not known. This same sample was also part of a study on yellow fever vaccine responses in identical twins. That source reports: Twins showed a vaccine T cell response that reportedly seemed partly convergent, partly personalized.

Sequences were obtained from CD4+ T cells sorted from blood. The sequence derives from a young woman in good health. The V call is TRBV5-1, the J call TRBJ2-1; 9 nucleotides agree with TRBD2. CDR3 DNA: TGCGCCAGCACTGCAGGGACTAGCATTTCATCTGAGCAGTTCTTC. It yields the protein CASTAGTSISSEQFF.